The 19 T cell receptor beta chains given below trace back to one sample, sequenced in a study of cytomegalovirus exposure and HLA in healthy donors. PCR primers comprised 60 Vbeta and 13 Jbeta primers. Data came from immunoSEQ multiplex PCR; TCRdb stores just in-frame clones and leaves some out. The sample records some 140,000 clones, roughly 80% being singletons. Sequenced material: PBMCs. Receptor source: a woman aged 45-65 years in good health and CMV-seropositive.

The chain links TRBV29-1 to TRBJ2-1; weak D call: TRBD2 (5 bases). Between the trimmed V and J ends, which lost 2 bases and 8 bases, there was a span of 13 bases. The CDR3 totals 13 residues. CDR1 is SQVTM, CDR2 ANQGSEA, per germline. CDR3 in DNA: TGCAGCGTTGAACCGCTAGCTCTGGATGAGCAGTTCTTC. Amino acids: CSVEPLALDEQFF.

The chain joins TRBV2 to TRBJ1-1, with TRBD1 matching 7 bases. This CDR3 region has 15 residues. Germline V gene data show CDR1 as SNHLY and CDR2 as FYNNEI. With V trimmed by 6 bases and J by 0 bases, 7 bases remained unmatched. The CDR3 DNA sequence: TGTGCCAGCAGACCGGGACAGCTTATGAACACTGAAGCTTTCTTT. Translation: CASRPGQLMNTEAFF. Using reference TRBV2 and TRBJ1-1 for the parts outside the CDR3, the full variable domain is EPEVTQTPSHQVTQMGQEVILRCVPISNHLYFYWYRQILGQKVEFLVSFYNNEISEKSEIFDDQFSVERPDGSNFTLKIRSTKLEDSAMYFCASRPGQLMNTEAFFGQGTRLTVV.

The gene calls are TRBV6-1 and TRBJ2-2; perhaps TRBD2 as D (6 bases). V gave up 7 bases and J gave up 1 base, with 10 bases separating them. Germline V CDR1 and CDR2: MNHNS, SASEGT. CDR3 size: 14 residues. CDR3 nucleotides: TGTGCCAGCACTAGGGACTTGAACACCGGGGAGCTGTTTTTT. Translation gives CASTRDLNTGELFF.

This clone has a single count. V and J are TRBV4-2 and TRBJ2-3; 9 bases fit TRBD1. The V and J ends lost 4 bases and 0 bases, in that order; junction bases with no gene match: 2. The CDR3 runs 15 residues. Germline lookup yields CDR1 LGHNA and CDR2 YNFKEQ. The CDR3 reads CASSLGQGSTDTQYF. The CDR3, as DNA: TGTGCCAGCAGCCTCGGACAGGGGAGCACAGATACGCAGTATTTT.

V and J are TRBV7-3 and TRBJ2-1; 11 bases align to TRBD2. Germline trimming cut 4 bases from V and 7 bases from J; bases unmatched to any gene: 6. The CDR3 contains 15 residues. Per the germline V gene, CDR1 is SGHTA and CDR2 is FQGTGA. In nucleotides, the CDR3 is TGTGCCAGCAGCTATAGCGGGAGGGCCAATAATGAGCAGTTCTTC. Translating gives CASSYSGRANNEQFF.

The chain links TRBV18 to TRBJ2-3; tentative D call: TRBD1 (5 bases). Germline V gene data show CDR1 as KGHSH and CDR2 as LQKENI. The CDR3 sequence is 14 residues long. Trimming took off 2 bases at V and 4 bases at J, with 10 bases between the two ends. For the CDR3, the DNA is TGTGCCAGCTCACCAATCAGGGTTTCAGATACGCAGTATTTT. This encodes CASSPIRVSDTQYF.

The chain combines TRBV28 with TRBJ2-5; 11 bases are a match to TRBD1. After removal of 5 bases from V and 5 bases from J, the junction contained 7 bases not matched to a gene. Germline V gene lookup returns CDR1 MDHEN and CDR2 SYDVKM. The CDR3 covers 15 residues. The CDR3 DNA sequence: TGTGCCAGCAGTGCCCCGGGACAGGGGGTTGAGACCCAGTACTTC. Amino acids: CASSAPGQGVETQYF.

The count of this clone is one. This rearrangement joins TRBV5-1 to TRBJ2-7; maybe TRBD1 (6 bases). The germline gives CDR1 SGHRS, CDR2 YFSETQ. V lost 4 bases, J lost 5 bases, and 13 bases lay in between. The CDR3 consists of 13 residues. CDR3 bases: TGCGCCAGCAGCCAACCACAGGGCAACGAGCAGTACTTC. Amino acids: CASSQPQGNEQYF.

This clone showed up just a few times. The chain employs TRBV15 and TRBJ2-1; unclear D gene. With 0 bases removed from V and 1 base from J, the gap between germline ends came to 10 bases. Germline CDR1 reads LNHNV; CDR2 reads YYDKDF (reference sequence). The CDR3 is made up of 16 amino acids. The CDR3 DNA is TGTGCCACCAGCAGAGAACCCAGCGCTTCCTACAATGAGCAGTTCTTC. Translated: CATSREPSASYNEQFF. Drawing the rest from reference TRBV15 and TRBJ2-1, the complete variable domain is DAMVIQNPRYQVTQFGKPVTLSCSQTLNHNVMYWYQQKSSQAPKLLFHYYDKDFNNEADTPDNFQSRRPNTSFCFLDIRSPGLGDTAMYLCATSREPSASYNEQFFGPGTRLTVL.

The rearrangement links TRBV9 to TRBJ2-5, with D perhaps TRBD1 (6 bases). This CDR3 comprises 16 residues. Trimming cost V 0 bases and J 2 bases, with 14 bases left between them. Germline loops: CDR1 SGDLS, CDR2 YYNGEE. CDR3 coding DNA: TGTGCCAGCAGCGTAGCCGAGGGGGAATTACAAGAGACCCAGTACTTC. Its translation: CASSVAEGELQETQYF.

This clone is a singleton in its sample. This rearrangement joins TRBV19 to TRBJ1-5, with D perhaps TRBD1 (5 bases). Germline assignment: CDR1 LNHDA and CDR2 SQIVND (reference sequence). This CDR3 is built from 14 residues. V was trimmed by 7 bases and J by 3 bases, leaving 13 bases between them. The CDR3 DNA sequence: TGTGCCAGTATGGGTGGCAGGGACAATCAGCCCCAGCATTTT. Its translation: CASMGGRDNQPQHF.

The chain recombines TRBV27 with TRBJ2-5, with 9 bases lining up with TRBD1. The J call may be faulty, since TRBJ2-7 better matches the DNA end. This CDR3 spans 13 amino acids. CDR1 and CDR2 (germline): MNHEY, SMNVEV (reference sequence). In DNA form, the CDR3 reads TGTGCCAGTTCGACAGGGGGGAGATACGAGCAGTACTTC. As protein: CASSTGGRYEQYF.

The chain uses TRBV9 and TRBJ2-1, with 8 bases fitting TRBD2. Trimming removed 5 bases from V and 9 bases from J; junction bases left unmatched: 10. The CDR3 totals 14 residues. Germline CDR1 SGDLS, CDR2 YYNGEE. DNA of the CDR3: TGTGCCAGCAGGGTCGGGGCGGGGGGTCGTGAGCAGTTCTTC. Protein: CASRVGAGGREQFF.

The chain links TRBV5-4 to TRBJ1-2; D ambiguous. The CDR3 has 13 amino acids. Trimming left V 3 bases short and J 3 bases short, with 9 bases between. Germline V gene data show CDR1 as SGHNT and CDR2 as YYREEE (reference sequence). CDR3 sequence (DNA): TGTGCCAGCAGCTCCCGTCAGGACTATGGCTACACCTTC. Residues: CASSSRQDYGYTF.

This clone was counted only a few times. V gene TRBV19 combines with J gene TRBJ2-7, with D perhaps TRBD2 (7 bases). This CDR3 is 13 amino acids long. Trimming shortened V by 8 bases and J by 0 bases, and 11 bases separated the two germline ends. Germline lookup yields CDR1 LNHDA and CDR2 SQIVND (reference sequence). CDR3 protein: CASGGGNSYEQYF. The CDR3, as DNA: TGTGCCAGTGGGGGGGGCAACTCCTACGAGCAGTACTTC.

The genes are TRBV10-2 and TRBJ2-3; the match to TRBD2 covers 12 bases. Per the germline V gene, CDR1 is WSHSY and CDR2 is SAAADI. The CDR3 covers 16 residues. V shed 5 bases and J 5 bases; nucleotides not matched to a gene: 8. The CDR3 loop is CASSRASGGAGDTQYF. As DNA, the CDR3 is TGCGCCAGCAGTCGGGCTAGCGGGGGGGCGGGAGATACGCAGTATTTT.

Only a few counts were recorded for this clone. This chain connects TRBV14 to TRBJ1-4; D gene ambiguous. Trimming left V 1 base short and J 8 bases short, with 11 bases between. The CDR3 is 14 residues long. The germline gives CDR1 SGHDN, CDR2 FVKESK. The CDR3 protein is CASSQAALEEKLFF. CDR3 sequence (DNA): TGTGCCAGCAGCCAAGCAGCTCTGGAGGAAAAACTGTTTTTT.

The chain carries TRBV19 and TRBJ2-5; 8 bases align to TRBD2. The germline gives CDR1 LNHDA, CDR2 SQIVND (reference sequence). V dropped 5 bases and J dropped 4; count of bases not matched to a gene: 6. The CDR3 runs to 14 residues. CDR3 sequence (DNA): TGTGCCAGTAGTCGACGGGGGGGCATAGAGACCCAGTACTTC. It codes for CASSRRGGIETQYF.

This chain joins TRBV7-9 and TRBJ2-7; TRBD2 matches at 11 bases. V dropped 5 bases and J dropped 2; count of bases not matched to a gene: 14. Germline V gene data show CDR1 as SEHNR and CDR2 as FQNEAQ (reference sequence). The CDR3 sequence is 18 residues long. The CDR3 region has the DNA TGTGCCAGCAGCCACACCTTTCCGGGGACTAGCGGAACCTACGAGCAGTACTTC. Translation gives CASSHTFPGTSGTYEQYF.